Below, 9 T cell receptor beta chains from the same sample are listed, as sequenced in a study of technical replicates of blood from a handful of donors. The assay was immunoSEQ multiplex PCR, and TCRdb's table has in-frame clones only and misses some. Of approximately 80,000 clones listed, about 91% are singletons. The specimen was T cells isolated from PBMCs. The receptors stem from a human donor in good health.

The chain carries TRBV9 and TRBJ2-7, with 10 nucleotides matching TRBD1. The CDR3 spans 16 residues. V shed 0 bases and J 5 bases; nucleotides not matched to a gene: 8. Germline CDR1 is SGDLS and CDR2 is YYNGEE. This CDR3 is CASSVARQGAKHEQYF. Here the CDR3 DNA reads TGTGCCAGCAGCGTAGCCCGACAGGGGGCTAAGCACGAGCAGTACTTC.

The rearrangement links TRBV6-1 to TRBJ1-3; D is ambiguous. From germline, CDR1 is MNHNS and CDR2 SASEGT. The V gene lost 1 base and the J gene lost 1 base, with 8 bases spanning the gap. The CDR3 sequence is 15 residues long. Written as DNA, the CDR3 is TGTGCCAGCAGTGAAGGATCGGGATCTGGAAACACCATATATTTT. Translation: CASSEGSGSGNTIYF.

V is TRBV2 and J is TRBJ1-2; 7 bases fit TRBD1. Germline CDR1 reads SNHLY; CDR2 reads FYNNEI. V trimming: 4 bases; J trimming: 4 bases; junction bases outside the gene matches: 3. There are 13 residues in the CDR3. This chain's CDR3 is CASSAGQSYGYTF. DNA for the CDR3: TGTGCCAGCAGTGCGGGACAGTCCTATGGCTACACCTTC.

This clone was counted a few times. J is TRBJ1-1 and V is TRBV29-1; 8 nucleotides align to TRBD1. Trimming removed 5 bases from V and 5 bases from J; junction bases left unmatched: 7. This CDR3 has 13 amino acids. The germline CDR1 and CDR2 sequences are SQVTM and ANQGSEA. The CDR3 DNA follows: TGCAGCGTTCACACGACAGGGGCGACTGAAGCTTTCTTT. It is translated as CSVHTTGATEAFF.

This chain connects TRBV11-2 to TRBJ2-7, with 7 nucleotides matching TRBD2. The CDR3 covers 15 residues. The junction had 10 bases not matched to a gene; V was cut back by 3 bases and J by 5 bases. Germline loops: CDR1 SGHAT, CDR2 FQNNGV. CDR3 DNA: TGTGCCAGCAGCTTGTCGGGCGGGAGCGGCCACGAGCAGTACTTC. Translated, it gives CASSLSGGSGHEQYF. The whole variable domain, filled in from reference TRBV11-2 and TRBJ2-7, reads EAGVAQSPRYKIIEKRQSVAFWCNPISGHATLYWYQQILGQGPKLLIQFQNNGVVDDSQLPKDRFSAERLKGVDSTLKIQPAKLEDSAVYLCASSLSGGSGHEQYFGPGTRLTVT.

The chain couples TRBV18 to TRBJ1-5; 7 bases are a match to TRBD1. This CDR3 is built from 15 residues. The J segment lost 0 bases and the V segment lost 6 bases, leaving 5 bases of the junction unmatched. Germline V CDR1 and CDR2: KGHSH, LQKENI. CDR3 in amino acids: CASSLTGYSNQPQHF. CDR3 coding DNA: TGTGCCAGCTCTCTGACAGGGTATAGCAATCAGCCCCAGCATTTT.

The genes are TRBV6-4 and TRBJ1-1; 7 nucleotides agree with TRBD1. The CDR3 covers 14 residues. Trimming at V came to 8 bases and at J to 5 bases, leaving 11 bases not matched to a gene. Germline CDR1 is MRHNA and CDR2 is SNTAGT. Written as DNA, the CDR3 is TGTGCCAGCTCCCCAAGACAGGGATTAACTGAAGCTTTCTTT. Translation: CASSPRQGLTEAFF.

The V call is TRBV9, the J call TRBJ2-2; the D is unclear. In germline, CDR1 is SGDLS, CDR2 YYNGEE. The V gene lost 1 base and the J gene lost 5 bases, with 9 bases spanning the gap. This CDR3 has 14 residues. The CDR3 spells CASSVISRTGELFF. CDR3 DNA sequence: TGTGCCAGCAGCGTAATTTCGAGAACCGGGGAGCTGTTTTTT.

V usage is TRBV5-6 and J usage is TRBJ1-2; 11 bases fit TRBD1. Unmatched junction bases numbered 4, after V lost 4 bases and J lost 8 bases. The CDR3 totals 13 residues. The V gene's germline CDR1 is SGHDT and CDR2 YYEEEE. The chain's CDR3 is CASSPWTGGGYTF. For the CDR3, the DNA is TGTGCCAGCAGCCCCTGGACAGGGGGCGGCTACACCTTC.